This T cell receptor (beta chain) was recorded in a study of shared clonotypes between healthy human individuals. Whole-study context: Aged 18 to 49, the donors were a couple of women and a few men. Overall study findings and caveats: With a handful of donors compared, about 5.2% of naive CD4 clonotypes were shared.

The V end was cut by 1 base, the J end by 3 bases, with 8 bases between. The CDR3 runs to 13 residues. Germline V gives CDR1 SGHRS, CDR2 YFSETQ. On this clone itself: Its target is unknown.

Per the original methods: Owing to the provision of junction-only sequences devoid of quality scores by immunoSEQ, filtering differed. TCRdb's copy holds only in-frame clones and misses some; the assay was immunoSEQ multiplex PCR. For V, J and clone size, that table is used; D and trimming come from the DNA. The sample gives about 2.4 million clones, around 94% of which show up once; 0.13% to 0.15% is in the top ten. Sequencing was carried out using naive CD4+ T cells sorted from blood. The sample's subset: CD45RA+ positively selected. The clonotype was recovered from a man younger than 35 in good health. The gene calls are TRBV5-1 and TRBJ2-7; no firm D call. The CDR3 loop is CASSLSRIYEQYF. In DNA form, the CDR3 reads TGCGCCAGCAGCTTGAGTCGGATCTACGAGCAGTACTTC.